This T cell receptor (beta chain) was profiled in a study of cytomegalovirus exposure and HLA in healthy donors. A note on this clone: The antigen is unknown.

Study observations and caveats: Accurate prediction of most subjects' HLA-A and HLA-B alleles from TCR beta sequences was reported. Serostatus for CMV was the only available immune exposure information. Investigators reported 164 TCR beta chains as tied to cytomegalovirus.

It was with 60 Vbeta and 13 Jbeta primers that the PCR ran. TCRdb's copy holds only in-frame clones and misses some; the assay was immunoSEQ multiplex PCR. The profile shows 150,000 to 200,000 clones, around 80% of them singletons. Trimming removed 6 bases from V and 1 base from J, with 9 bases in between. The CDR3 totals 13 residues. CDR1 and CDR2 (germline): SGHAT, FQNNGV. These donors counted as nominally healthy when sampled, but unrecorded immune exposures were likely. This TCR derives from a male donor in good health and CMV-seronegative. The chain joins TRBV11-2 to TRBJ1-1; the D gene is possibly TRBD1 (5 bases). Source material: PBMCs. CDR3 sequence reads: CASSLQENTEAFF. CDR3 in DNA: TGTGCCAGCAGTCTACAGGAGAACACTGAAGCTTTCTTT.